The 22 T cell receptor beta chains reported below all come from one sample, sequenced in a study of blood T cell repertoires in COVID-19 (dated by TCRdb to about 2020). Library preparation used the immunoSEQ multiplex PCR assay. The immuneACCESS repertoire file appears here via TCRdb, limited to in-frame rearrangements. These files lack a portion of the clones; in checked studies, under half of the deficit traces to unresolved V genes, and the cause of the others is not known. For this sample there are a few hundred thousand clones; approximately 85% appear just once. Of the sample, about 6.2% falls within the top ten clones. What was sequenced was PBMCs or T cells enriched from blood (not recorded which). The receptors derive from a woman aged 45 to 65 who had been exposed to COVID-19.

This clone was seen a single time. The rearrangement uses TRBV14 and TRBJ2-7, with D tentatively TRBD1 (5 bases). Germline V gene sequence: CDR1 SGHDN, CDR2 FVKESK. Deletions cut 5 bases from V and 3 bases from J, with 11 bases between. This CDR3 is 13 amino acids long. The CDR3 DNA is TGTGCCAGCAGCGCCATCCAGGGCTACGAGCAGTACTTC. Encoded protein: CASSAIQGYEQYF.

The sample holds one count of this clone. This sequence joins TRBV10-3 and TRBJ2-2; tentative D call: TRBD1 (5 bases). V lost 8 bases, J lost 4 bases, and 14 bases lay in between. The CDR3 is 14 amino acids. Germline CDR1 is ENHRY and CDR2 is SYGVKD. The CDR3 region is CAISEDRFTGELFF. The DNA of the CDR3 is TGTGCCATCTCCGAAGACAGATTCACCGGGGAGCTGTTTTTT.

The genes are TRBV12-3 or TRBV12-4 and TRBJ1-2, with D possibly matching TRBD1 (6 bases). V was pared by 6 bases and J by 4 bases, with 12 bases between. The CDR3 loop spans 13 amino acids. CDR3 protein: CASRIRTAYGYTF. The DNA of the CDR3 is TGTGCCAGCAGAATACGGACAGCCTATGGCTACACCTTC.

This sequence joins TRBV5-1 and TRBJ1-1; a weak D match, TRBD1 (6 bases). The CDR3 runs to 15 residues. The germline CDR1 and CDR2 sequences are SGHRS and YFSETQ. The V gene lost 4 bases and the J gene lost 3 bases, with 16 bases spanning the gap. The CDR3 DNA is TGCGCCAGCAGCGGAACAGGGAATCTTGACACTGAAGCTTTCTTT. This gives the protein CASSGTGNLDTEAFF.

The chain is built from TRBV9 and TRBJ1-1; a weak D match, TRBD1 (6 bases). Germline CDR1 is SGDLS and CDR2 is YYNGEE. This CDR3 is built from 15 residues. Trimming removed 1 base from V and 2 bases from J, with 12 bases in between. The CDR3 region is CASSVIQGSNTEAFF. Here the CDR3 DNA reads TGTGCCAGCAGCGTAATCCAGGGGTCCAACACTGAAGCTTTCTTT.

This clone was seen once. The chain joins TRBV7-2 to TRBJ2-2; D ambiguous. Trimming left V 3 bases short and J 4 bases short, with 9 bases between. From germline, CDR1 is SGHTA and CDR2 FQGNSA. CDR3 length: 14 residues. CDR3 in DNA: TGTGCCAGCAGCTTGCGTTCCTCCACCGGGGAGCTGTTTTTT. It encodes CASSLRSSTGELFF.

In this sample, this clone turned up many times. CDR3 bases: TGTGCCAGCAGCTCCGACTCATACTCGAGTGGCTACACCTTC. Translated, it gives CASSSDSYSSGYTF. V is TRBV7-9 and J is TRBJ1-2; D is unclear. V was clipped by 4 bases and J by 7 bases, with 16 bases between them. CDR1 is SEHNR, CDR2 FQNEAQ, per germline (reference sequence). The CDR3 has 14 amino acids.

The rearrangement joins TRBV10-3 to TRBJ1-2; 10 nucleotides align to TRBD1. The germline V gene encodes CDR1 ENHRY and CDR2 SYGVKD. CDR3 length: 14 amino acids. Trimming cost V 5 bases and J 2 bases; bases outside gene matches: 2. The CDR3 protein is CAISRDRGNYGYTF. The CDR3, as DNA: TGTGCCATCAGTAGGGACAGGGGCAACTATGGCTACACCTTC.

The chain joins TRBV11-2 to TRBJ1-2, with a tentative D call TRBD1 (5 bases). V gave up 1 base and J gave up 3 bases, with 15 bases separating them. The CDR3 length is 16 residues. Germline assignment: CDR1 SGHAT and CDR2 FQNNGV. The CDR3 nucleotides are TGTGCCAGCAGCTTAGGATCAGGGACTTCATACTATGGCTACACCTTC. Translation gives CASSLGSGTSYYGYTF.

The chain is built from TRBV11-2 and TRBJ2-3; D is unclear. V gave up 3 bases and J gave up 0 bases, with 10 bases separating them. Germline V gene lookup returns CDR1 SGHAT and CDR2 FQNNGV. This CDR3 spans 15 amino acids. The CDR3 region is CASSFTTGSTDTQYF. The CDR3 DNA reads TGTGCCAGCAGCTTTACGACTGGGAGCACAGATACGCAGTATTTT.

The chain links TRBV6-6 to TRBJ1-4, with 7 bases identical to TRBD1. The CDR3 runs 13 residues. Germline CDR1 is MNHNY and CDR2 is SVGAGI (reference sequence). The V segment lost 6 bases and the J segment 8 bases; nucleotides outside the gene matches: 6. DNA for the CDR3: TGTGCCAGCAGCTGGACAGGACAGGAAAAACTGTTTTTT. Protein sequence: CASSWTGQEKLFF.

The chain recombines TRBV7-2 with TRBJ2-7; TRBD1 might be the D (8 bases). Germline V gives CDR1 SGHTA, CDR2 FQGNSA. V dropped 1 base and J dropped 5 bases, with 12 bases sitting between them. The CDR3 is made up of 14 amino acids. The CDR3 DNA reads as TGTGCCAGCAGCTTAGGACAGGGGAGGGACGAGCAGTACTTC. This encodes CASSLGQGRDEQYF.

The chain carries TRBV6-5 and TRBJ2-2, with 10 bases fitting TRBD1. V lost 5 bases and J lost 4; bases outside the gene matches: 4. CDR3 length: 15 residues. The V gene's germline CDR1 is MNHEY and CDR2 SVGAGI. CDR3 DNA: TGTGCCAGCAGTACGGACAGGGGGATCACCGGGGAGCTGTTTTTT. Protein: CASSTDRGITGELFF.

The genes are TRBV9 and TRBJ2-6; 10 bases map to TRBD1. Unmatched junction bases numbered 10, after V lost 3 bases and J lost 4 bases. CDR1 is SGDLS and CDR2 is YYNGEE in the germline V gene. The CDR3 consists of 18 residues. CDR3 loop: CASSGVRDRGGGANVLTF. CDR3 nucleotides: TGTGCCAGCAGCGGCGTCCGGGACAGGGGAGGAGGGGCCAACGTCCTGACTTTC.

The V gene is TRBV6-2 or TRBV6-3, the J gene TRBJ1-2, with D possibly matching TRBD1 (6 bases). The germline gives CDR1 MNHEY, CDR2 SVGEGT. Deletions cut 2 bases from V and 4 bases from J, with 11 bases between. This CDR3 spans 14 amino acids. DNA of the CDR3: TGTGCCAGCAGTTACGCCGGACAGAGCTATGGCTACACCTTC. Encoded protein: CASSYAGQSYGYTF.

The chain joins TRBV6-1 to TRBJ1-1, with TRBD1 as a possible D gene (5 bases). This CDR3 has 15 residues. The V and J ends lost 2 bases and 2 bases respectively, with 12 bases between them. Per the germline V gene, CDR1 is MNHNS and CDR2 is SASEGT. CDR3 coding DNA: TGTGCCAGCAGTGAACCCGCGGGGGGAAACACTGAAGCTTTCTTT. Translating gives CASSEPAGGNTEAFF.

The chain couples TRBV10-1 to TRBJ2-5, with TRBD2 matching over 10 bases. The CDR3 extends over 15 amino acids. The germline V gene encodes CDR1 WNHNN and CDR2 SYGVQD (reference sequence). V lost 4 bases, J lost 3 bases, and 5 bases stayed unmatched. CDR3 in DNA: TGCGCCAGCAGTGTTGGACTAGCGGCCGAAGAGACCCAGTACTTC. It is translated as CASSVGLAAEETQYF.

The V gene is TRBV4-1, the J gene TRBJ2-3; the match to TRBD2 covers 11 bases. V lost 1 base to trimming and J lost 3 bases; unmatched junction nucleotides: 3. The V gene's germline CDR1 is MGHRA and CDR2 YSYEKL. The CDR3 spans 16 residues. CDR3 in amino acids: CASSQVSGGATDTQYF. The CDR3 DNA reads TGCGCCAGCAGCCAAGTTAGCGGGGGGGCAACAGATACGCAGTATTTT.

This clone turned up a few times. The CDR3 nucleotides are TGTGCCAGCTCACCACAGAGGGGGGGTGAGCAGTTCTTC. This gives the protein CASSPQRGGEQFF. The gene calls are TRBV18 and TRBJ2-1; D perhaps matches TRBD2 (7 bases). The V end lost 1 base, the J end lost 9 bases, and 10 bases lay between the germline ends. Germline V CDR1 and CDR2: KGHSH, LQKENI. The CDR3 contains 13 residues.

The V gene is TRBV5-6, the J gene TRBJ1-2, with 7 bases that match TRBD1. The CDR3 extends over 15 amino acids. Germline CDR1 reads SGHDT; CDR2 reads YYEEEE. V was clipped by 2 bases and J by 8 bases; unmatched bases: 12. This CDR3 reads CASSFADRDLGGYTF. In DNA form, the CDR3 reads TGTGCCAGCAGCTTCGCCGACAGGGACTTGGGCGGCTACACCTTC.

This chain uses TRBV7-8 with TRBJ1-1, with TRBD1 identical over 10 bases. Looked up from germline, CDR1 is SGHVS and CDR2 is FQNEAQ. CDR3 size: 16 residues. The ends lost 4 bases at V and 5 bases at J; junction bases unmatched: 10. The DNA for the CDR3 is TGTGCCAGCAGCTCCCCATCCGGGACAGGGGAAACTGAAGCTTTCTTT. Its protein product is CASSSPSGTGETEAFF.

The chain is built from TRBV28 and TRBJ1-2; 8 nucleotides line up with TRBD1. Germline V gene data show CDR1 as MDHEN and CDR2 as SYDVKM. The junction had 9 bases not matched to a gene; V was cut back by 5 bases and J by 1 base. The CDR3 has 16 residues. The CDR3 DNA is TGTGCCAGCAGTCTGCAGGGGGCTATTGGTAACTATGGCTACACCTTC. Translation: CASSLQGAIGNYGYTF.